Listed below are T cell receptor beta chains from one sample, sequenced in a study of T cells in Graves' hyperthyroidism and ophthalmopathy. One entry per CDR3 protein, called by TCRdb with MiXCR from the multiplex PCR reads. The sample has 300,000 or so distinct CDR3 sequences; 20% to 25% are singletons. The source material was blood. The receptors here all came from a woman aged 45-65 years with Graves' hyperthyroidism. Both conserved end residues are part of each CDR3. Each record gives: J gene, D gene, V gene, clone size, CDR3 protein, CDR3 DNA. A D gene is named only where the DNA matches it firmly. Some rows have no size entry. The others give once, few or many, or a class for an expanded clone.

>TRBJ2-3|NA|TRBV24-1|NA
CATSGKGRGSTDTQYF
TGTGCCACCAGTGGCAAAGGGCGGGGCAGCACAGATACGCAGTATTTT
>TRBJ2-7|NA|TRBV11-2|many
CASSLDHRGEQYF
TGTGCCAGCAGCTTAGATCACCGCGGCGAGCAGTACTTC
>TRBJ1-5|TRBD1|TRBV18|many
CASSSTGTGVQPQHF
TGTGCCAGCTCAAGCACCGGGACAGGGGTGCAGCCCCAGCATTTT
>TRBJ2-1|TRBD1|TRBV4-2|NA
CASSQDRGTGEREQFF
TGTGCCAGCAGCCAAGATAGGGGGACAGGGGAAAGGGAGCAGTTCTTC
>TRBJ2-7|NA|TRBV11-3|many
CASSLAAEQYF
TGTGCCAGCAGCTTAGCTGCCGAGCAGTACTTC
>TRBJ1-1|TRBD1|TRBV6-2/TRBV6-3|few
CASRTRSGGTEAFF
TGTGCCAGCCGTACCAGATCAGGGGGCACTGAAGCTTTCTTT
>TRBJ1-1|NA|TRBV12-5|many
CASALRGTMNTEAFF
TGTGCTAGTGCCTTACGGGGGACCATGAACACTGAAGCTTTCTTT
>TRBJ1-2|NA|TRBV19|few
CASSIGSIYGYTF
TGTGCCAGTAGTATTGGTTCCATCTATGGCTACACCTTC
>TRBJ2-1|NA|TRBV30|many
CAWTLAGRQFF
TGTGCCTGGACCTTAGCCGGGCGGCAGTTCTTC
>TRBJ1-2|NA|TRBV5-1|many
CASSLEQGFNYGYTF
TGCGCCAGCAGCTTGGAACAGGGCTTTAACTATGGCTACACCTTC
>TRBJ1-3|NA|TRBV27|few
CASSSGNSGNTIYF
TGTGCCAGCAGCTCAGGAAACTCTGGAAACACCATATATTTT
>TRBJ1-1|NA|TRBV5-1|NA
CASSLPRGGALTEAFF
TGCGCCAGCAGCTTACCCCGGGGGGGGGCGCTGACTGAAGCTTTCTTT
>TRBJ2-7|TRBD1|TRBV12-3/TRBV12-4|few
CASTATGHEQYF
TGTGCCAGCACAGCGACAGGGCACGAGCAGTACTTC
>TRBJ2-1|NA|TRBV5-1|few
CASSSDFNEQFF
TGCGCCAGCAGCTCGGACTTCAATGAGCAGTTCTTC
>TRBJ2-3|NA|TRBV3-1|many
CASSQGGWGTDTQYF
TGTGCCAGCAGCCAAGGGGGATGGGGGACAGATACGCAGTATTTT
>TRBJ2-5|NA|TRBV2|many
CASSNQGIQETQYF
TGTGCCAGCAGCAACCAGGGGATCCAAGAGACCCAGTACTTC
>TRBJ2-3|TRBD2|TRBV7-2|many
CASSFTAGPPTDTQYF
TGTGCCAGCAGCTTCACAGCGGGGCCCCCCACAGATACGCAGTATTTT
>TRBJ2-1|TRBD2|TRBV28|NA
CASSLSSSGRRDEQSF
TGTGCCAGCAGTTTATCATCTAGCGGGAGGCGAGATGAGCAGTCCTTC
>TRBJ2-3|TRBD2|TRBV5-1|few
CASSRLAGISDTQYF
TGCGCCAGCAGCCGACTAGCGGGAATCTCAGATACGCAGTATTTT
>TRBJ2-1|NA|TRBV12-3/TRBV12-4|many
CASSAPEGPSYNEQFF
TGTGCCAGCAGTGCCCCCGAGGGTCCTTCCTACAATGAGCAGTTCTTC
>TRBJ2-7|TRBD1|TRBV10-3|few
CAIGGTGAREQYF
TGTGCCATCGGAGGGACAGGGGCTCGCGAGCAGTACTTC
>TRBJ1-4|NA|TRBV5-8|NA
CASSRAETNEKLFF
TGTGCCAGCAGCCGGGCGGAAACTAATGAAAAACTGTTTTTT